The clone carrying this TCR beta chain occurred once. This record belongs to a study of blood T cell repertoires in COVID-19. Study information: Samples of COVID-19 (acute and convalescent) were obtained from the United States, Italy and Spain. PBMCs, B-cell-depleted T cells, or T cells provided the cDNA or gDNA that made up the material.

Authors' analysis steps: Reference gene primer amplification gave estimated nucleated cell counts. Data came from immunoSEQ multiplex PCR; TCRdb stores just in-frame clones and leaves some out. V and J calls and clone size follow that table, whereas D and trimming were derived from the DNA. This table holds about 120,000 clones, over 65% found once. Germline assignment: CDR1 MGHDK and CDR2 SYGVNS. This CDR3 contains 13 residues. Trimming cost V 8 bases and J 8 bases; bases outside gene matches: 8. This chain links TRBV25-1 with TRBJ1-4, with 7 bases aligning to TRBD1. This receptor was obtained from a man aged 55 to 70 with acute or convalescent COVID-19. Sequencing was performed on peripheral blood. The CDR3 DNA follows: TGTGCCAGCGCACGACAGGGCCTCGAAAAACTGTTTTTT. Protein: CASARQGLEKLFF.